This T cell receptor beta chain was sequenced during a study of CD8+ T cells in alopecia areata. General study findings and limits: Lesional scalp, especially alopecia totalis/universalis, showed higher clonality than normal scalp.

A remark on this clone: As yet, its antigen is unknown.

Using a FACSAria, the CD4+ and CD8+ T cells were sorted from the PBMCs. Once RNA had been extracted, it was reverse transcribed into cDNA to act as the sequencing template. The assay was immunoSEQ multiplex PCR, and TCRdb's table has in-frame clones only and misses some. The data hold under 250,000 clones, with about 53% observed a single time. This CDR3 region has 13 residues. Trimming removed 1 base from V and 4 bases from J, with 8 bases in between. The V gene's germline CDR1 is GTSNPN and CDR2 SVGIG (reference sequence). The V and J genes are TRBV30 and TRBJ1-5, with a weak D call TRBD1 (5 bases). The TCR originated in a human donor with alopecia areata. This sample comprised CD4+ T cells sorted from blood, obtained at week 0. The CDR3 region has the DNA TGTGCCTGGAGTGGGGGGGAAAATCAGCCCCAGCATTTT. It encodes CAWSGGENQPQHF.